Included here is one T cell receptor beta chain sequence, with context. What it binds is unknown. At one end, the junction sequence differs from germline, possibly due to a read error. Production of TCR beta cDNA used around 460 ng total RNA together with a constant-region primer. Three nested multiplex PCR rounds, a slightly modified ARM-PCR, produced the libraries for TCR beta. From the multiplex PCR reads, TCRdb called clonotypes with MiXCR, one entry per CDR3 protein. The sample yields 40,000 to 60,000 distinct CDR3 sequences, over 65% seen once. The record originates from a study of tumor-infiltrating lymphocytes in primary liver carcinoma. Study-wide background: Staging of the tumors gave T1-T3 N0M0, with widths of 4.2 to 10 cm.

Co-extracting RNA and DNA was done with roughly 17-33 mg of unsorted bulk tissue as input. Per tumor, sampling covered five separate regions. Study outcomes and limitations: Merely some 8-24% of top clones spanned all five tumor regions.

The receptor was isolated from a man between 35 and 55 years old with primary liver carcinoma and hepatitis B virus infection. The sequencing input was liver tumor tissue from sampling region 5. Subset reported: tumor region T5, tumor centre.

The CDR3 sequence is CASSPGLSGAKNIQYF. The CDR3 coding sequence is TGCGCCAGCAGCCCGGGACTATCGGGAGCCAAAAACATTCAGTACTTC. The chain has TRBV5-4 and TRBJ2-4; 7 bases align to TRBD2. The germline gives CDR1 SGHNT, CDR2 YYREEE (reference sequence). The CDR3 covers 16 residues.